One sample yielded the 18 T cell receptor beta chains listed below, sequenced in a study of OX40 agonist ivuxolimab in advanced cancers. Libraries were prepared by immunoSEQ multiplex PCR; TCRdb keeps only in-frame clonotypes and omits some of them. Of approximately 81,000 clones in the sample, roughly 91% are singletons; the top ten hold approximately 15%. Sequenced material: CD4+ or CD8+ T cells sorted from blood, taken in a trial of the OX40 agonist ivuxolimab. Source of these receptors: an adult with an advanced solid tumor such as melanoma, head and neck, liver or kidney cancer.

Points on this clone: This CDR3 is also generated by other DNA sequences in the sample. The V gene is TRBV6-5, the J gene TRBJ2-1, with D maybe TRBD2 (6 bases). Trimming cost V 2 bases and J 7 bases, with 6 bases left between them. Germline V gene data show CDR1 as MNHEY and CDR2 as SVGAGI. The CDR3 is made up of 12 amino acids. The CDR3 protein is CASSYGGNEQFF. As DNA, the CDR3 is TGTGCCAGCAGTTACGGGGGGAATGAGCAGTTCTTC.

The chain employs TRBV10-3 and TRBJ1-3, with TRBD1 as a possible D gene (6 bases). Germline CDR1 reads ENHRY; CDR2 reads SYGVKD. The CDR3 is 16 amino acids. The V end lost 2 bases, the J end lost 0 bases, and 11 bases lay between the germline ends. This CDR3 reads CAISETGQYSGNTIYF. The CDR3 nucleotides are TGTGCCATCAGTGAGACCGGACAGTACTCTGGAAACACCATATATTTT.

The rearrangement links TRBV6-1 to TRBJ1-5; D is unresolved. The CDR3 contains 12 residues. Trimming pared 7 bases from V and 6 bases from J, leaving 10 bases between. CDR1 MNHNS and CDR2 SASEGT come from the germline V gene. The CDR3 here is CASTDGSQPQHF. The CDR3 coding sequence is TGTGCCAGCACGGACGGGTCTCAGCCCCAGCATTTT.

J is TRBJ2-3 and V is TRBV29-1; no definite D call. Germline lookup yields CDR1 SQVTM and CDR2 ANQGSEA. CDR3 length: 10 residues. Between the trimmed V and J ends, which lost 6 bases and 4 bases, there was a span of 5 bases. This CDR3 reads CSVLADTQYF. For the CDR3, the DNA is TGCAGCGTCCTCGCAGATACGCAGTATTTT.

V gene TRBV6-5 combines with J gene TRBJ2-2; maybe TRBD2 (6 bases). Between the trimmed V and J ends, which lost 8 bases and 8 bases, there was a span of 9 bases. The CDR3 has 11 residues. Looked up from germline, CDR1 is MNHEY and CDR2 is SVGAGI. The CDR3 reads CASGGTGELFF. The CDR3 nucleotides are TGTGCCAGCGGGGGGACTGGGGAGCTGTTTTTT.

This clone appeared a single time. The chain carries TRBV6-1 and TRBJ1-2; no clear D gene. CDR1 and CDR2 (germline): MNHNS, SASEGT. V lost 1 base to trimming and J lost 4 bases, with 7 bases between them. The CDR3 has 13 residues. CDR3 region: CASSEGRSYGYTF. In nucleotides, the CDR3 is TGTGCCAGCAGTGAAGGACGGTCCTATGGCTACACCTTC.

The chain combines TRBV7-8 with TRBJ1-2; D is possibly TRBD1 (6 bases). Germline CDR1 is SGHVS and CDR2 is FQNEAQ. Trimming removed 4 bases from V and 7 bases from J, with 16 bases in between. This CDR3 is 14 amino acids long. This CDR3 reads CASSSWDTSSGYTF. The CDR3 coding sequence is TGTGCCAGCAGCTCCTGGGACACGTCCTCTGGCTACACCTTC.

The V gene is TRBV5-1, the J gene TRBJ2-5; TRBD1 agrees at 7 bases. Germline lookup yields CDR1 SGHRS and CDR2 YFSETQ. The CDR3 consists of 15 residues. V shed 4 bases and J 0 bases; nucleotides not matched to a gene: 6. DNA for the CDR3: TGCGCCAGCAGCCCGGGACAGCAGTACCAAGAGACCCAGTACTTC. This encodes CASSPGQQYQETQYF.

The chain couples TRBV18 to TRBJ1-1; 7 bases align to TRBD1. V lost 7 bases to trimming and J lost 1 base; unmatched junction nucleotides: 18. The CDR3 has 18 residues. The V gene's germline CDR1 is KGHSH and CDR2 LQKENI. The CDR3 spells CASFPIGLRGGWNTEAFF. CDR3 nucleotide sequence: TGTGCCAGCTTCCCAATAGGTCTTCGAGGGGGCTGGAACACTGAAGCTTTCTTT.

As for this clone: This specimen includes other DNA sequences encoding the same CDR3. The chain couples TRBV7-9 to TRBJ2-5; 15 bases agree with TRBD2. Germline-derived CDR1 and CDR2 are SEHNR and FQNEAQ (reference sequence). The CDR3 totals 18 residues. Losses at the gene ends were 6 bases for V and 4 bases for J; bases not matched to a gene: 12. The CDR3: CASSSPRTSGRAGETQYF. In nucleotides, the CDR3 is TGTGCCAGCAGTTCCCCACGGACTAGCGGGAGGGCCGGAGAGACCCAGTACTTC.

The CDR3 protein is CASSPDPAEKLFF. The CDR3 DNA reads TGTGCCAGCAGCCCGGACCCGGCTGAAAAACTGTTTTTT. This chain uses TRBV28 with TRBJ1-4; D not resolved. Germline CDR1 is MDHEN and CDR2 is SYDVKM. V was trimmed by 6 bases and J by 7 bases, leaving 12 bases between them. This CDR3 has 13 residues.

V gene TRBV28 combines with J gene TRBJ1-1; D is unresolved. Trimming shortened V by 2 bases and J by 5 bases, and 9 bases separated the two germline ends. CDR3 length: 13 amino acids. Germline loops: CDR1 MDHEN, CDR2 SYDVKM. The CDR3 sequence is CASSLSSVTEAFF. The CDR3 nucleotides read TGTGCCAGCAGTTTAAGTTCGGTGACTGAAGCTTTCTTT.

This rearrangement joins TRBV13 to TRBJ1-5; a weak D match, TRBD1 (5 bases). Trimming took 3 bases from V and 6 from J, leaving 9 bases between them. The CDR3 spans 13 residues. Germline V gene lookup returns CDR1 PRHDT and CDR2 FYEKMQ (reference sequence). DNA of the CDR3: TGTGCCAGCAGCTTCTGGGGGAGTCAGCCCCAGCATTTT. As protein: CASSFWGSQPQHF. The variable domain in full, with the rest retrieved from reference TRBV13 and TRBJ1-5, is AAGVIQSPRHLIKEKRETATLKCYPIPRHDTVYWYQQGPGQDPQFLISFYEKMQSDKGSIPDRFSAQQFSDYHSELNMSSLELGDSALYFCASSFWGSQPQHFGDGTRLSIL.

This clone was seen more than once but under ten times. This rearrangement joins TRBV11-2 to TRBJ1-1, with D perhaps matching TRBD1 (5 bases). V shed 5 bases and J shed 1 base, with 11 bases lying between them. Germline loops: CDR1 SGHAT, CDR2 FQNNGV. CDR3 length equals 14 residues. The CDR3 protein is CASSLGRRNTEAFF. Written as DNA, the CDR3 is TGTGCCAGCAGCCTGGGACGGAGGAACACTGAAGCTTTCTTT. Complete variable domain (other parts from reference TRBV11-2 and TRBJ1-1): EAGVAQSPRYKIIEKRQSVAFWCNPISGHATLYWYQQILGQGPKLLIQFQNNGVVDDSQLPKDRFSAERLKGVDSTLKIQPAKLEDSAVYLCASSLGRRNTEAFFGQGTRLTVV.

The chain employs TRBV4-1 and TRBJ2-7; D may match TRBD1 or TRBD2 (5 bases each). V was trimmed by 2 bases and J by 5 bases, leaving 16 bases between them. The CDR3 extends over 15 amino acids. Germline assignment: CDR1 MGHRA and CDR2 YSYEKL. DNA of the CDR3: TGCGCCAGCAGCCAATTAACAGGACTTTACCACGAGCAGTACTTC. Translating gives CASSQLTGLYHEQYF.

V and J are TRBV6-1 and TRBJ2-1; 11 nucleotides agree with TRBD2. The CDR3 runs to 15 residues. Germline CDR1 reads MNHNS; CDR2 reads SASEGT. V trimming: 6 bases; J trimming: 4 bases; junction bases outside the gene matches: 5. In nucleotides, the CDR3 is TGTGCCAGCAGGACACTAGCGGGAGAATACAATGAGCAGTTCTTC. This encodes CASRTLAGEYNEQFF.

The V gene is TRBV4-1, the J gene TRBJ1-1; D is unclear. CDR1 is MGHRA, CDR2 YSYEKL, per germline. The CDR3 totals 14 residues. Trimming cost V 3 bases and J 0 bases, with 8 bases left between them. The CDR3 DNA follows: TGCGCCAGCAGCCAGGGGTGGATGAACACTGAAGCTTTCTTT. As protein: CASSQGWMNTEAFF.

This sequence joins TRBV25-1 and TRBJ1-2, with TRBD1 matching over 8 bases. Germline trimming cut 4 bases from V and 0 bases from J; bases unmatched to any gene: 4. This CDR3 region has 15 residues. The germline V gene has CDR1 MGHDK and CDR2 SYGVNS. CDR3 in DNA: TGTGCCAGCAGTGCCCCGGACAGGGCTAACTATGGCTACACCTTC. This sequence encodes CASSAPDRANYGYTF.